The 24 T cell receptor beta chains below were found in one sample sequenced in a study of technical replicates of blood from several donors. The method was immunoSEQ multiplex PCR; TCRdb's version includes in-frame clones alone and lacks a portion of them. The table has roughly 100,000 clones, approximately 95% seen once. Sequencing was performed on T cells isolated from PBMCs. Receptors were obtained from a human donor in good health.

This chain joins TRBV19 and TRBJ1-5; D is ambiguous. This CDR3 has 14 residues. Trimming removed 8 bases from V and 7 bases from J, with 18 bases in between. Germline V gene sequence: CDR1 LNHDA, CDR2 SQIVND (reference sequence). The CDR3 DNA follows: TGTGCCAGTCGGGCGGGGTCACATTGGCAGCCCCAGCATTTT. As protein: CASRAGSHWQPQHF.

The V call is TRBV5-4, the J call TRBJ2-5, with D maybe TRBD2 (6 bases). Germline-derived CDR1 and CDR2 are SGHNT and YYREEE (reference sequence). Trimming shortened V by 0 bases and J by 6 bases, and 12 bases separated the two germline ends. This CDR3 contains 14 residues. CDR3 bases: TGTGCCAGCAGCTTGGTGGCTAGCGATCAGACCCAGTACTTC. As protein: CASSLVASDQTQYF.

The gene calls are TRBV6-1 and TRBJ2-7; D is possibly TRBD1 (6 bases). The CDR3 extends over 14 amino acids. Germline values: CDR1 MNHNS, CDR2 SASEGT. With 1 base removed from V and 4 bases from J, the gap between germline ends came to 11 bases. The CDR3 region has the DNA TGTGCCAGCAGTGAAGTAGGGGGTTGGTACGAGCAGTACTTC. This gives the protein CASSEVGGWYEQYF.

The chain employs TRBV6-1 and TRBJ1-1; 7 positions agree with TRBD1. The CDR3 covers 15 residues. V lost 3 bases and J lost 1; bases outside the gene matches: 5. Germline V gene lookup returns CDR1 MNHNS and CDR2 SASEGT. The CDR3 DNA follows: TGTGCCAGCAGTGATACGACAGGGACGAACACTGAAGCTTTCTTT. This sequence encodes CASSDTTGTNTEAFF.

This chain connects TRBV7-2 to TRBJ1-1; 9 positions agree with TRBD1. The V gene's germline CDR1 is SGHTA and CDR2 FQGNSA. The junction had 11 bases not matched to a gene; V was cut back by 5 bases and J by 7 bases. This CDR3 is 15 amino acids long. The CDR3 reads CASSPLEGTGLEAFF. CDR3 DNA sequence: TGTGCCAGCAGCCCTTTAGAAGGGACAGGGCTTGAAGCTTTCTTT.

The chain combines TRBV19 with TRBJ2-7; 7 nucleotides align to TRBD1. Germline CDR1 and CDR2: LNHDA and SQIVND (reference sequence). Trimming removed 5 bases from V and 3 bases from J; junction bases left unmatched: 4. The CDR3 has 13 amino acids. CDR3 residues: CASSPGGFYEQYF. The DNA for the CDR3 is TGTGCCAGTAGTCCAGGGGGATTCTACGAGCAGTACTTC.

A word on this clone: This specimen includes other DNA sequences encoding the same CDR3. V and J are TRBV5-1 and TRBJ2-1, with D tentatively TRBD1 (6 bases). CDR3 length equals 13 residues. V gave up 0 bases and J gave up 7 bases, with 8 bases separating them. In germline, CDR1 is SGHRS, CDR2 YFSETQ. The CDR3 region is CASSLGGLNEQFF. The CDR3 DNA reads TGCGCCAGCAGCTTGGGGGGGCTGAATGAGCAGTTCTTC.

The chain combines TRBV6-5 with TRBJ2-5, with D tentatively TRBD2 (5 bases). This CDR3 is built from 14 residues. Germline values: CDR1 MNHEY, CDR2 SVGAGI. V was clipped by 6 bases and J by 3 bases, with 14 bases between them. CDR3 in DNA: TGTGCCAGCAGACGGTGGGAGAGGGAAGAGACCCAGTACTTC. The encoded protein is CASRRWEREETQYF.

The chain uses TRBV5-1 and TRBJ2-1, with a possible D match to TRBD1 (5 bases). V shed 0 bases and J shed 2 bases, with 12 bases lying between them. The CDR3 has 16 amino acids. Germline values: CDR1 SGHRS, CDR2 YFSETQ. Written as DNA, the CDR3 is TGCGCCAGCAGCTTGGTGAAGGACACGGCCTACAATGAGCAGTTCTTC. Translating gives CASSLVKDTAYNEQFF.

V and J are TRBV19 and TRBJ1-5; D unresolved. The V gene's germline CDR1 is LNHDA and CDR2 SQIVND (reference sequence). The CDR3 consists of 14 residues. Trimming removed 1 base at V and 2 bases at J, with 6 bases between. CDR3 DNA sequence: TGTGCCAGTAGTATAGCTACCGGCAATCAGCCCCAGCATTTT. This sequence encodes CASSIATGNQPQHF.

The chain uses TRBV11-2 and TRBJ2-7; D unresolved. This CDR3 has 12 amino acids. The germline V gene encodes CDR1 SGHAT and CDR2 FQNNGV. V lost 4 bases and J 0 bases, leaving 4 bases between the germline ends. This chain's CDR3 is CASSSSSYEQYF. The CDR3 region has the DNA TGTGCCAGCAGCTCGAGCTCCTACGAGCAGTACTTC.

This clone was detected once. The genes are TRBV7-6 and TRBJ2-5; no reliable D call. CDR1 is SGHVS and CDR2 is FNYEAQ in the germline V gene. Trimming pared 2 bases from V and 5 bases from J, leaving 6 bases between. This CDR3 contains 12 residues. CDR3 amino acids: CASSLWAETQYF. The CDR3 DNA reads as TGTGCCAGCAGCTTATGGGCGGAGACCCAGTACTTC.

The chain employs TRBV15 and TRBJ1-1, with D hard to call. This CDR3 region has 14 residues. Germline CDR1 LNHNV, CDR2 YYDKDF (reference sequence). Trimming shortened V by 1 base and J by 1 base, and 7 bases separated the two germline ends. The CDR3 bases are TGTGCCACCAGCAGAGGCTATAAGAACACTGAAGCTTTCTTT. This sequence encodes CATSRGYKNTEAFF.

The genes are TRBV19 and TRBJ1-1, with D possibly matching TRBD1 (6 bases). This CDR3 contains 13 residues. V was shortened by 7 bases and J by 1 base, with 10 bases between the two germline ends. Germline V gives CDR1 LNHDA, CDR2 SQIVND (reference sequence). CDR3 residues: CASNRGQNTEAFF. The CDR3 coding sequence is TGTGCCAGTAATAGGGGACAGAACACTGAAGCTTTCTTT.

V gene TRBV14 combines with J gene TRBJ2-1, with D possibly matching TRBD1 (5 bases). V was shortened by 1 base and J by 0 bases, with 10 bases between the two germline ends. The CDR3 spans 16 residues. Germline lookup yields CDR1 SGHDN and CDR2 FVKESK. CDR3 protein: CASSQVAGNSYNEQFF. Written as DNA, the CDR3 is TGTGCCAGCAGCCAAGTCGCAGGGAACTCCTACAATGAGCAGTTCTTC.

This chain connects TRBV19 to TRBJ1-1, with 7 bases aligning to TRBD1. Germline loops: CDR1 LNHDA, CDR2 SQIVND (reference sequence). V was clipped by 2 bases and J by 2 bases; unmatched bases: 11. The CDR3 consists of 17 residues. CDR3: CASSILSGQPLNTEAFF. CDR3 DNA sequence: TGTGCCAGTAGTATACTCTCGGGACAGCCCTTAAACACTGAAGCTTTCTTT. Looking up the rest from reference TRBV19 and TRBJ1-1 gives the full variable domain: DGGITQSPKYLFRKEGQNVTLSCEQNLNHDAMYWYRQDPGQGLRLIYYSQIVNDFQKGDIAEGYSVSREKKESFPLTVTSAQKNPTAFYLCASSILSGQPLNTEAFFGQGTRLTVV.

The chain employs TRBV19 and TRBJ2-2, with D maybe TRBD2 (5 bases). This CDR3 has 13 amino acids. Trimming left V 5 bases short and J 4 bases short, with 8 bases between. Germline loops: CDR1 LNHDA, CDR2 SQIVND (reference sequence). The CDR3 DNA reads TGTGCCAGTAGTGGGGAGTTCACCGGGGAGCTGTTTTTT. Translating gives CASSGEFTGELFF.

The J gene is TRBJ1-4, the V gene TRBV6-6, with TRBD1 as a possible D gene (6 bases). Germline assignment: CDR1 MNHNY and CDR2 SVGAGI (reference sequence). The CDR3 is made up of 14 amino acids. V lost 6 bases and J lost 3, with 11 bases in between. Here the CDR3 DNA reads TGTGCCAGCAGGCCTGGACAGCCTAATGAAAAACTGTTTTTT. Its translation: CASRPGQPNEKLFF.

This chain joins TRBV2 and TRBJ1-1; D may be TRBD1 (6 bases). V dropped 7 bases and J dropped 0 bases, with 18 bases sitting between them. This CDR3 contains 16 residues. CDR1 is SNHLY and CDR2 is FYNNEI in the germline V gene. The CDR3 sequence: CASTARETGLNTEAFF. In DNA form, the CDR3 reads TGTGCCAGCACGGCGCGCGAAACAGGGTTGAACACTGAAGCTTTCTTT.

Only a few counts were recorded for this clone. J is TRBJ1-1 and V is TRBV7-9; weak D call: TRBD1 (5 bases). Trimming took off 8 bases at V and 0 bases at J, with 13 bases between the two ends. This CDR3 is built from 14 residues. Germline V lookup: CDR1 SEHNR, CDR2 FQNEAQ (reference sequence). The DNA of the CDR3 is TGTGCCAGCGCCTTGACGGACATGAACACTGAAGCTTTCTTT. Translated: CASALTDMNTEAFF.

The rearrangement joins TRBV6-5 to TRBJ1-1; 8 nucleotides line up with TRBD1. This CDR3 has 14 residues. V lost 6 bases to trimming and J lost 1 base; unmatched junction nucleotides: 4. From germline, CDR1 is MNHEY and CDR2 SVGAGI. The CDR3 coding sequence is TGTGCCAGCAGATTCGACAGGGGGAACACTGAAGCTTTCTTT. This sequence encodes CASRFDRGNTEAFF.

The chain couples TRBV10-1 to TRBJ2-3; perhaps TRBD1 as D (5 bases). CDR1 is WNHNN, CDR2 SYGVQD, per germline (reference sequence). The CDR3 extends over 16 amino acids. Trimming cost V 6 bases and J 1 base, with 17 bases left between them. CDR3 DNA: TGCGCCAGCAGGGAAGGGAAAGGGGCAGGCACAGATACGCAGTATTTT. It codes for CASREGKGAGTDTQYF.

J is TRBJ2-3 and V is TRBV6-1, with 11 bases lining up with TRBD2. Germline trimming cut 6 bases from V and 5 bases from J; bases unmatched to any gene: 7. CDR1 and CDR2 from the germline V gene are MNHNS and SASEGT. The CDR3 loop spans 15 amino acids. The chain's CDR3 is CASSASSGGLDTQYF. The CDR3, as DNA: TGTGCCAGCAGCGCCTCTAGCGGGGGGTTAGATACGCAGTATTTT.

The genes are TRBV27 and TRBJ2-7; 7 nucleotides align to TRBD2. J lost 2 bases, V lost 6 bases, and 7 bases had no gene match. This CDR3 is built from 14 residues. Germline lookup yields CDR1 MNHEY and CDR2 SMNVEV (reference sequence). The CDR3 loop reads CASSPQSGTYEQYF. CDR3 DNA: TGTGCCAGCAGCCCCCAGAGCGGGACCTACGAGCAGTACTTC.